These 9 T cell receptor beta chains came from one sample sequenced in a study of shared clonotypes between healthy human individuals. The repertoire was sequenced with immunoSEQ multiplex PCR; TCRdb's copy has only in-frame clones and lacks some. The sample records 1.6 million or so clones, around 98.5% being singletons. Sequences were obtained from naive CD4+ T cells sorted from blood. Subset described: CD45RA+ positively selected. The receptors stem from a young man in good health.

This clone was counted a single time. The chain recombines TRBV28 with TRBJ2-1; TRBD1 aligns across 11 bases. Trimming took 5 bases from V and 1 from J; bases not matched to a gene: 4. Germline lookup yields CDR1 MDHEN and CDR2 SYDVKM. The CDR3 extends over 16 amino acids. CDR3 residues: CASSRTGGTSYNEQFF. DNA for the CDR3: TGTGCCAGCAGTCGGACAGGGGGCACATCCTACAATGAGCAGTTCTTC.

This sequence joins TRBV7-9 and TRBJ2-7, with a weak D call TRBD1 (6 bases). The V and J ends lost 5 bases and 0 bases respectively, with 17 bases between them. There are 16 residues in the CDR3. Germline lookup yields CDR1 SEHNR and CDR2 FQNEAQ (reference sequence). The CDR3 reads CASSTRIGGDSYEQYF. In DNA form, the CDR3 reads TGTGCCAGCAGCACCCGGATAGGGGGAGACTCCTACGAGCAGTACTTC.

V usage is TRBV5-1 and J usage is TRBJ2-5; TRBD2 aligns across 9 bases. The CDR3 extends over 15 amino acids. In germline, CDR1 is SGHRS, CDR2 YFSETQ. Germline trimming cut 5 bases from V and 5 bases from J; bases unmatched to any gene: 10. CDR3 sequence: CASRTGTSPFETQYF. The CDR3 DNA sequence: TGCGCCAGCAGAACCGGGACTAGCCCGTTCGAGACCCAGTACTTC.

Worth noting for this clone: Other DNA sequences in this specimen translate into the identical CDR3. CDR3 coding DNA: TGTGCCAGCAGCTTAGGCAGGAGCTACGAGCAGTACTTC. This sequence encodes CASSLGRSYEQYF. V gene TRBV11-2 combines with J gene TRBJ2-7; no definite D call. Germline V gives CDR1 SGHAT, CDR2 FQNNGV. The CDR3 covers 13 residues. Trimming shortened V by 1 base and J by 3 bases, and 7 bases separated the two germline ends.

The chain employs TRBV27 and TRBJ2-3; 8 bases fit TRBD1. The length of the CDR3 is 18 residues. Per the germline V gene, CDR1 is MNHEY and CDR2 is SMNVEV (reference sequence). Trimming took 2 bases from V and 2 from J; bases not matched to a gene: 12. The CDR3 sequence: CASSLLSFGQGITDTQYF. In DNA form, the CDR3 reads TGTGCCAGCAGTTTACTTTCGTTCGGACAGGGAATCACAGATACGCAGTATTTT.

The chain links TRBV6-1 to TRBJ2-1; 12 bases line up with TRBD2. Germline CDR1 reads MNHNS; CDR2 reads SASEGT. The length of the CDR3 is 14 residues. Trimming took 8 bases from V and 7 from J; bases not matched to a gene: 6. CDR3 sequence reads: CASSGLAGINEQFF. Written as DNA, the CDR3 is TGTGCCAGCTCCGGACTAGCGGGAATAAATGAGCAGTTCTTC.

The chain uses TRBV7-9 and TRBJ1-1; D unresolved. CDR3 size: 13 residues. Trimming took 6 bases from V and 1 from J, leaving 9 bases between them. Germline CDR1 and CDR2: SEHNR and FQNEAQ (reference sequence). The CDR3 loop is CASRLGSNTEAFF. The CDR3 region has the DNA TGTGCCAGCAGGTTGGGCTCGAACACTGAAGCTTTCTTT.

The V call is TRBV6-4, the J call TRBJ2-3; 8 bases line up with TRBD2. The CDR3 is made up of 14 amino acids. Germline values: CDR1 MRHNA, CDR2 SNTAGT. Trimming took 8 bases from V and 3 from J; bases not matched to a gene: 7. The CDR3 DNA sequence: TGTGCCAGCTCGAGCGGGAGTTGGACAGATACGCAGTATTTT. Its translation is CASSSGSWTDTQYF.

V gene TRBV5-1 combines with J gene TRBJ2-7; 8 bases agree with TRBD1. CDR1 is SGHRS and CDR2 is YFSETQ in the germline V gene. The CDR3 length is 15 residues. V was pared by 2 bases and J by 2 bases, with 6 bases of the junction left unmatched. The CDR3 protein is CASSLGSDRAYEQYF. CDR3 sequence (DNA): TGCGCCAGCAGCTTAGGATCGGACAGGGCCTACGAGCAGTACTTC.